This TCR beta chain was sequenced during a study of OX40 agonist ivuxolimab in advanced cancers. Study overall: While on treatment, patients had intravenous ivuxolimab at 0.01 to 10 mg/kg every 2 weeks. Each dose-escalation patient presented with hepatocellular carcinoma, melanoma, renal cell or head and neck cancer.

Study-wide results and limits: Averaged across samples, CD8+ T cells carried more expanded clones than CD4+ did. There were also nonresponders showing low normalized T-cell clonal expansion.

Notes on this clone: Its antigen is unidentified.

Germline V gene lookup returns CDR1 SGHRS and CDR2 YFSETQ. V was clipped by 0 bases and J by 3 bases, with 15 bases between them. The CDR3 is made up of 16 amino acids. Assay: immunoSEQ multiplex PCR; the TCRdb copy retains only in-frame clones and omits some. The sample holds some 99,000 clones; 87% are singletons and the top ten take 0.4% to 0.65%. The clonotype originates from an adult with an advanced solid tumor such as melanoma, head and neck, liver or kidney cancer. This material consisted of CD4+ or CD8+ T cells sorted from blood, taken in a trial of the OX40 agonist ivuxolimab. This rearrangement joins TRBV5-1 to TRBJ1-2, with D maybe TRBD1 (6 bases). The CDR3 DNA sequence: TGCGCCAGCAGCTTGGCTCTAGGGGGACTGGACTATGGCTACACCTTC. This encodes CASSLALGGLDYGYTF. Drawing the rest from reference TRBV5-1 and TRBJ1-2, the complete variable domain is KAGVTQTPRYLIKTRGQQVTLSCSPISGHRSVSWYQQTPGQGLQFLFEYFSETQRNKGNFPGRFSGRQFSNSRSEMNVSTLELGDSALYLCASSLALGGLDYGYTFGSGTRLTVV.